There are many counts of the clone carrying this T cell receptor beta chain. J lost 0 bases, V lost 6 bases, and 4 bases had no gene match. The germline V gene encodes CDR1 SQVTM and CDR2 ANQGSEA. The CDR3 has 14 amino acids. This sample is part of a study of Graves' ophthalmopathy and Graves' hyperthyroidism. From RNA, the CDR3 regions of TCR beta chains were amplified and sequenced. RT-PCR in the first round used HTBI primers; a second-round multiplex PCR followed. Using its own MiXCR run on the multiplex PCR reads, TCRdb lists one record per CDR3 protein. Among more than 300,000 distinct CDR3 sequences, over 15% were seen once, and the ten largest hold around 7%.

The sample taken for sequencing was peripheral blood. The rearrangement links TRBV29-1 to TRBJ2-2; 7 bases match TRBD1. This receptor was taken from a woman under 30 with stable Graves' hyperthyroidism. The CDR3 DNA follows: TGCAGCGTGGGGACAGCCTCGAACACCGGGGAGCTGTTTTTT. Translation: CSVGTASNTGELFF.